The rows below give T cell receptor beta chains drawn from one sample of a study of T cell repertoires in cytomegalovirus infection. TCRdb independently ran MiXCR on the reads; one entry per CDR3 protein. The top ten clones hold about 10% of a sample with roughly 140,000 distinct CDR3 sequences, less than 25% of them seen once. Material for sequencing was PBMCs. Every receptor here comes from a human donor in good health (CMV status not recorded). Some clones in this sample may be carry-over from other donors' samples. The CDR3 runs from the conserved cysteine through the conserved F or W. The order of the fields is V gene, J gene, CDR3 protein.

>TRBV27|TRBJ2-7
CASSSSRGGSSYEQYF
>TRBV28|TRBJ2-7
CASSFLREGAYEQYF
>TRBV7-9|TRBJ2-5
CAREGFRREGPETQYF
>TRBV4-1|TRBJ1-5
CASSPRGGQAFLPQHF
>TRBV12-3/TRBV12-4|TRBJ2-1
CASSIETGAYNEQFF
>TRBV20-1|TRBJ2-6
CSANPGQGHSGANVLTF
>TRBV7-6|TRBJ1-2
CASSLDVVSIYGYTF
>TRBV7-8|TRBJ1-3
CASSRYSGNTIYF
>TRBV5-6|TRBJ2-7
CASSESDRELYEQYF
>TRBV7-2|TRBJ2-1
CASSSGPLAGGEQFF
>TRBV24-1|TRBJ2-4
CATSHGGRNNIQYF
>TRBV28|TRBJ2-7
CASRFSAGTGRDEQYF
>TRBV6-2/TRBV6-3|TRBJ2-7
CARSTLAGVSEQYF
>TRBV4-3|TRBJ1-1
CASSKGGWNTEAFF
>TRBV7-2|TRBJ2-1
CASSLQSDSELYNEQFF
>TRBV5-5|TRBJ1-1
CASSLEGGEAFF
>TRBV11-2|TRBJ2-1
CASSLLGGRAHNEQFF
>TRBV12-3/TRBV12-4|TRBJ2-1
CASSTRQGQNYNEQFF
>TRBV19|TRBJ1-1
CASIASYQGKATEAFF
>TRBV7-2|TRBJ2-7
CASSPSGGRVTYEQYF
>TRBV5-3|TRBJ1-2
CASSLDPYGYTF
>TRBV12-3/TRBV12-4|TRBJ1-2
CASSLTGSPNYGYTF
>TRBV7-9|TRBJ2-1
CASSFGGRVNEQFF
>TRBV7-2|TRBJ1-2
CASSLRQGWIYGYTF
>TRBV11-2|TRBJ2-2
CASSSRQGRTGELFF
>TRBV7-3|TRBJ2-3
CASSFLSTDTQYF
>TRBV5-4|TRBJ2-7
CASSSPNGDEQYF
>TRBV7-8|TRBJ2-5
CASSYGTSGKETQYF
>TRBV7-2|TRBJ1-2
CASSPDQGLYGYGYTF
>TRBV7-3|TRBJ2-5
CASSLSGLFGETQYF